Listed below are T cell receptor beta chains from one sample, sequenced in a study of cytomegalovirus exposure and HLA in healthy donors. The protocol was immunoSEQ multiplex PCR, while the TCRdb copy is restricted to in-frame clones and leaves out a portion. Of about 78,000 clones detected, less than 96% appear once; the ten largest clones hold 1.6%. The sequenced material came from PBMCs. The source of these receptors is a man younger than 35 in good health and CMV-seropositive. CDR3s include the opening cysteine and the closing phenylalanine or tryptophan.

v_call	j_call	cdr3_aa
TRBV30	TRBJ1-2	CACSRGSDRVIDTF
TRBV7-9	TRBJ2-7	CASSLAQGMYEQYF
TRBV6-5	TRBJ2-7	CASRRTTSGRYEQYF
TRBV21-1	TRBJ2-3	CATTGGTDTQYF
TRBV5-1	TRBJ2-1	CASSLGTSGSGTYNEQFF
TRBV7-6	TRBJ1-3	CASSLGDTGNTIYF
TRBV4-1	TRBJ2-7	CASSRGYEQYF
TRBV2	TRBJ2-4	CASRRGQGLGIQYF
TRBV4-1	TRBJ2-3	CASSPGTSGRGGTQYF
TRBV19	TRBJ2-2	CATNAGDAGELFF
TRBV11-3	TRBJ2-1	CASTTSGMSEQFF
TRBV11-2	TRBJ1-5	CASSQGHYSNQPQHF
TRBV4-1	TRBJ1-1	CASSQDRGNQRNTEAFF
TRBV6-1	TRBJ2-3	CASSEGGQGADTQYF
TRBV5-1	TRBJ2-1	CASSTAREGEQFF
TRBV19	TRBJ1-1	CASRAGGTAFF
TRBV29-1	TRBJ1-2	CSVGGPGQNYGYTF
TRBV2	TRBJ2-5	CASSGPGKETQYF